Following are 22 T cell receptor beta chains from one sample sequenced in a study of T-cell reconstitution after alpha-beta-depleted transplantation in children. This sample's TCRbeta library carried unique molecular identifier barcodes. A single record per CDR3 protein comes from TCRdb applying MiXCR to the PCR reads. The sample has about 200,000 distinct CDR3 sequences; 6.6% are singletons. Sequenced material: PBMCs, taken before TCRalphabeta/CD19-depleted stem cell transplant. The receptor set was obtained from a boy younger than 10 with acute lymphoblastic leukemia, due to receive a stem cell transplant.

This clonotype was picked up many times. V gene TRBV5-1 combines with J gene TRBJ2-5; D might be TRBD1 (5 bases). Germline CDR1 and CDR2: SGHRS and YFSETQ. V lost 2 bases, J lost 0 bases, and 11 bases lay in between. This CDR3 contains 15 residues. In DNA form, the CDR3 reads TGCGCCAGCAGCTTCCCAGGGCCGAACCAAGAGACCCAGTACTTC. This codes for CASSFPGPNQETQYF.

This clonotype occurred a few times. The V gene is TRBV27, the J gene TRBJ1-2; D ambiguous. V lost 2 bases, J lost 7 bases, and 11 bases lay in between. CDR1 is MNHEY and CDR2 is SMNVEV in the germline V gene (reference sequence). The CDR3 length is 13 residues. The CDR3 nucleotides are TGTGCCAGCAGTTTAGGTGGGTTGGGTGGCTACACCTTC. The encoded protein is CASSLGGLGGYTF.

The chain has TRBV3-1 and TRBJ2-3, with 7 bases matching TRBD2. This CDR3 comprises 17 residues. Germline V CDR1 and CDR2: LGHDT, YNNKEL (reference sequence). J lost 2 bases, V lost 0 bases, and 8 bases had no gene match. CDR3 protein: CASSQEVRGTITDTQYF. In DNA, the CDR3 is TGTGCCAGCAGCCAAGAGGTGCGGGGGACTATCACAGATACGCAGTATTTT.

This clonotype was detected a few times. V and J are TRBV5-1 and TRBJ2-2; D unresolved. With 0 bases removed from V and 7 bases from J, the gap between germline ends came to 13 bases. Per the germline V gene, CDR1 is SGHRS and CDR2 is YFSETQ. This CDR3 contains 15 residues. The CDR3 sequence: CASSLAVGSGGELFF. CDR3 nucleotide sequence: TGCGCCAGCAGCTTGGCCGTGGGGTCCGGCGGGGAGCTGTTTTTT.

This clonotype showed up many times. V and J are TRBV20-1 and TRBJ2-1, with 9 bases lining up with TRBD1. Germline loops: CDR1 DFQATT, CDR2 SNEGSKA (reference sequence). V gave up 6 bases and J gave up 5 bases; unmatched junction bases: 23. The CDR3 has 19 residues. The DNA for the CDR3 is TGCAGTGCGCACTCCATTTGGATCGGGACAGGGAACGTCGACAATGAGCAGTTCTTC. This translates into CSAHSIWIGTGNVDNEQFF.

The sample holds many counts of this clonotype. This chain links TRBV4-2 with TRBJ2-5, with 8 bases matching TRBD2. Trimming at V came to 0 bases and at J to 5 bases, leaving 5 bases not matched to a gene. This CDR3 contains 15 residues. From germline, CDR1 is LGHNA and CDR2 YNFKEQ. CDR3 sequence reads: CASSQDWAGGETQYF. CDR3 nucleotide sequence: TGTGCCAGCAGCCAAGATTGGGCGGGGGGTGAGACCCAGTACTTC.

This clonotype showed up many times. The chain has TRBV5-1 and TRBJ2-3; 7 positions match TRBD1. This CDR3 contains 16 residues. V shed 4 bases, J shed 3 bases, and the junction held 11 bases outside the gene matches. The germline V gene encodes CDR1 SGHRS and CDR2 YFSETQ. This CDR3 reads CASSIVDRVKTDTQYF. For the CDR3, the DNA is TGCGCCAGCAGCATAGTAGACAGGGTGAAAACAGATACGCAGTATTTT. The complete variable domain, with remaining parts taken from reference TRBV5-1 and TRBJ2-3, reads KAGVTQTPRYLIKTRGQQVTLSCSPISGHRSVSWYQQTPGQGLQFLFEYFSETQRNKGNFPGRFSGRQFSNSRSEMNVSTLELGDSALYLCASSIVDRVKTDTQYFGPGTRLTVL.

This clonotype was counted a few times. This chain uses TRBV7-9 with TRBJ2-2; D not resolved. The CDR3 contains 14 residues. V shed 2 bases and J shed 5 bases, with 9 bases lying between them. Germline-derived CDR1 and CDR2 are SEHNR and FQNEAQ (reference sequence). The CDR3 spells CASSLSLGTGELFF. As DNA, the CDR3 is TGTGCCAGCAGCTTATCTCTGGGGACCGGGGAGCTGTTTTTT.

This clonotype came up many times. V usage is TRBV11-3 and J usage is TRBJ1-1, with a weak D call TRBD1 (6 bases). The V gene lost 1 base and the J gene lost 5 bases, with 23 bases spanning the gap. The length of the CDR3 is 18 residues. Germline CDR1 reads SGHNT; CDR2 reads YENEEA. This chain's CDR3 is CASSLVGRGSPSDTEAFF. CDR3 coding DNA: TGTGCCAGCAGCTTAGTAGGCAGGGGCTCTCCTTCGGATACTGAAGCTTTCTTT.

This clonotype has ten or more counts. This chain uses TRBV7-6 with TRBJ1-1; D unclear. Deletions cut 3 bases from V and 0 bases from J, with 11 bases between. Germline assignment: CDR1 SGHVS and CDR2 FNYEAQ. The CDR3 has 15 residues. The CDR3 spells CASSFSPVMNTEAFF. The CDR3 bases are TGTGCCAGCAGCTTTAGTCCCGTAATGAACACTGAAGCTTTCTTT. Complete variable domain (other parts from reference TRBV7-6 and TRBJ1-1): GAGVSQSPRYKVTKRGQDVALRCDPISGHVSLYWYRQALGQGPEFLTYFNYEAQQDKSGLPNDRFSAERPEGSISTLTIQRTEQRDSAMYRCASSFSPVMNTEAFFGQGTRLTVV.

Only a few counts were recorded for this clonotype. At one boundary the junction diverges from the germline segment, which might be a read error. V gene TRBV20-1 combines with J gene TRBJ2-7, with 9 bases lining up with TRBD2. This CDR3 has 15 residues. The germline V gene encodes CDR1 DFQATT and CDR2 SNEGSKA (reference sequence). The CDR3 region has the DNA TGCAGTGCTGGAGATATGAATAGCGGGAGTTTCGAGCAGTACTTC. It translates to CSAGDMNSGSFEQYF.

This clonotype was observed at least ten times. V and J are TRBV9 and TRBJ2-1; 7 bases map to TRBD1. The CDR3 is 14 residues long. Looked up from germline, CDR1 is SGDLS and CDR2 is YYNGEE. V gave up 3 bases and J gave up 3 bases; unmatched junction bases: 3. DNA for the CDR3: TGTGCCAGCAGCGCCTGGGACAGCTACAATGAGCAGTTCTTC. This gives the protein CASSAWDSYNEQFF.

This clonotype was counted ten times or more. This rearrangement joins TRBV6-4 to TRBJ2-1; D is unresolved. V was cut by 4 bases and J by 3 bases, with 13 bases left in between. There are 15 residues in the CDR3. CDR1 and CDR2 (germline): MRHNA, SNTAGT. Here the CDR3 reads CASSVALNGYNEQFF. The CDR3 bases are TGTGCCAGCAGTGTAGCTCTAAATGGCTACAATGAGCAGTTCTTC.

The chain carries TRBV7-3 and TRBJ2-2, with 11 bases aligning to TRBD1. V dropped 5 bases and J dropped 6; count of bases not matched to a gene: 2. Germline V gene lookup returns CDR1 SGHTA and CDR2 FQGTGA. The CDR3 extends over 14 amino acids. Here the CDR3 reads CASSVGQGAGELFF. The CDR3 DNA sequence: TGTGCCAGCAGCGTGGGACAGGGGGCCGGGGAGCTGTTTTTT.

This clonotype showed up just a few times. The rearrangement uses TRBV5-1 and TRBJ2-7; no clear D gene. The CDR3 is made up of 12 amino acids. Between the trimmed V and J ends, which lost 1 base and 5 bases, there was a span of 7 bases. The germline V gene encodes CDR1 SGHRS and CDR2 YFSETQ. CDR3 nucleotides: TGCGCCAGCAGCTTGAATGCGCACGAGCAGTACTTC. The encoded protein is CASSLNAHEQYF.

The V and J genes are TRBV7-6 and TRBJ1-4; the D is unclear. CDR1 and CDR2 from the germline V gene are SGHVS and FNYEAQ. The CDR3 has 12 amino acids. The V and J ends lost 1 base and 14 bases respectively, with 11 bases between them. Here the CDR3 reads CASSLVSGNLFF. Here the CDR3 DNA reads TGTGCCAGCAGCTTAGTGTCGGGTAACCTGTTTTTT. The variable domain in full, completed from reference TRBV7-6 and TRBJ1-4, reads GAGVSQSPRYKVTKRGQDVALRCDPISGHVSLYWYRQALGQGPEFLTYFNYEAQQDKSGLPNDRFSAERPEGSISTLTIQRTEQRDSAMYRCASSLVSGNLFFGSGTQLSVL.

This clonotype was detected ten times or more. The chain couples TRBV5-5 to TRBJ2-5; D gene ambiguous. Trimming left V 4 bases short and J 1 base short, with 14 bases between. The CDR3 sequence is 15 residues long. Germline V gene data show CDR1 as SGHKS and CDR2 as YYEKEE (reference sequence). This CDR3 reads CASSHAVVPQETQYF. The CDR3 nucleotides are TGTGCCAGCAGCCACGCCGTGGTACCCCAAGAGACCCAGTACTTC.

CDR3 region: CASSPPGSGGLWETQYF. The CDR3 DNA follows: TGTGCCAGCAGCCCTCCAGGCAGCGGGGGGTTATGGGAGACCCAGTACTTC. The V call is TRBV6-1, the J call TRBJ2-5; 9 bases map to TRBD2. The length of the CDR3 is 17 residues. Unmatched junction bases numbered 16, after V lost 6 bases and J lost 5 bases. Germline-derived CDR1 and CDR2 are MNHNS and SASEGT.

V is TRBV11-2 and J is TRBJ1-2; unclear D gene. The V and J ends lost 0 bases and 3 bases respectively, with 14 bases between them. The CDR3 has 16 residues. Germline V gene data show CDR1 as SGHAT and CDR2 as FQNNGV. The CDR3 here is CASSLDRRGKDYGYTF. The DNA of the CDR3 is TGTGCCAGCAGCTTAGATCGAAGAGGGAAGGACTATGGCTACACCTTC. Full variable domain (missing parts from reference TRBV11-2 and TRBJ1-2): EAGVAQSPRYKIIEKRQSVAFWCNPISGHATLYWYQQILGQGPKLLIQFQNNGVVDDSQLPKDRFSAERLKGVDSTLKIQPAKLEDSAVYLCASSLDRRGKDYGYTFGSGTRLTVV.

This clonotype was seen at least ten times. The chain joins TRBV20-1 to TRBJ1-1; D unresolved. CDR1 and CDR2 (germline): DFQATT, SNEGSKA (reference sequence). Trimming left V 2 bases short and J 8 bases short, with 6 bases between. CDR3 length: 10 amino acids. This CDR3 is CSARHGEAFF. In DNA form, the CDR3 reads TGCAGTGCTAGACACGGAGAAGCTTTCTTT.

This clonotype was observed many times. J is TRBJ2-3 and V is TRBV27; tentatively, D is TRBD2 (5 bases). With 5 bases removed from V and 3 bases from J, the gap between germline ends came to 12 bases. Germline loops: CDR1 MNHEY, CDR2 SMNVEV (reference sequence). The CDR3 runs 14 residues. CDR3 residues: CASSSSSGTDTQYF. Written as DNA, the CDR3 is TGTGCCAGCAGTAGCTCCAGCGGAACAGATACGCAGTATTTT.

This clonotype occurred a few times. The rearrangement links TRBV6-2 or TRBV6-3 to TRBJ2-5, with TRBD2 identical over 7 bases. Germline V CDR1 and CDR2: MNHEY, SVGEGT. CDR3 length equals 15 residues. V lost 8 bases and J lost 4; bases outside the gene matches: 13. The CDR3 loop reads CASLAMGGVTETQYF. The DNA for the CDR3 is TGTGCCAGCCTGGCGATGGGAGGGGTAACAGAGACCCAGTACTTC.